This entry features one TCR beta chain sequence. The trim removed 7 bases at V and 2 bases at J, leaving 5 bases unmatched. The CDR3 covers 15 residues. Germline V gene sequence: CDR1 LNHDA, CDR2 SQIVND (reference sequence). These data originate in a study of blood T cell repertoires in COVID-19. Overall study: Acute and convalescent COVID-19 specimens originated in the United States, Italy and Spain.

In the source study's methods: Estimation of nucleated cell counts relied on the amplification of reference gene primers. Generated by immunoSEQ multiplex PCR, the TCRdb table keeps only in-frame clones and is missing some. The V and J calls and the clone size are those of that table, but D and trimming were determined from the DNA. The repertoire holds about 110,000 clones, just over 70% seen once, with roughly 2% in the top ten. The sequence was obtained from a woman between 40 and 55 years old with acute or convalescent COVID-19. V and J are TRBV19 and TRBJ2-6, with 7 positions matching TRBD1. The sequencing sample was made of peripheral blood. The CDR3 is CASTDDRAGANVLTF. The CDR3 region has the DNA TGTGCCAGTACCGACGACAGGGCTGGGGCCAACGTCCTGACTTTC.